The clone carrying this T cell receptor beta chain occurred many times. Its antigen is as yet unknown. This record belongs to a study of T cells in Graves' hyperthyroidism and ophthalmopathy. Study background: Once the initial diagnosis was made, peripheral blood was obtained before any treatment. Study-wide points: The blood repertoire included most of the expanded thyroid clonotypes above 0.001.

TCR beta CDR3 sequences were amplified from RNA transcripts. During a first-round RT-PCR of the TCR CDR3, the HTBI primer set was used. Each CDR3 protein is one row after TCRdb ran MiXCR on the multiplex PCR reads. The sample has about 560,000 distinct CDR3 sequences, approximately 14% seen once. The TCR sequence derives from a woman aged 30 to 39 with Graves' hyperthyroidism. The specimen sequenced was blood.

CDR3 coding DNA: TGTGCCTGGAGCAATGGAGGGCCGGGTCAGCCCCAGCATTTT. This gives the protein CAWSNGGPGQPQHF. J is TRBJ1-5 and V is TRBV30; no clear D. V was cut by 3 bases and J by 6 bases, with 15 bases left in between. CDR1 and CDR2 from the germline V gene are GTSNPN and SVGIG (reference sequence). CDR3 length: 14 residues.